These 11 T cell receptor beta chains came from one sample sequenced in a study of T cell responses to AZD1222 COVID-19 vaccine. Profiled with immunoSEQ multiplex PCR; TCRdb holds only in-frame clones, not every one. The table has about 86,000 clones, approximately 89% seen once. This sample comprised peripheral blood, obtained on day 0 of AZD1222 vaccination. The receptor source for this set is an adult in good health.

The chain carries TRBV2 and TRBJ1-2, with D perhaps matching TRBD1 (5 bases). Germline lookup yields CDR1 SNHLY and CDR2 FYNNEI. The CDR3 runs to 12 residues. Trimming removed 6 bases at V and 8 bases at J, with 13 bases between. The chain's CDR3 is CASSSGSEGYTF. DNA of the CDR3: TGTGCCAGCAGCTCAGGGTCTGAGGGCTACACCTTC.

CDR3 DNA: TGCAGTGCTAGTTTATTAAGGGGTAGCAATCAGCCCCAGCATTTT. As protein: CSASLLRGSNQPQHF. V usage is TRBV20-1 and J usage is TRBJ1-5, with a possible D match to TRBD1 (5 bases). V lost 3 bases and J 0 bases, leaving 12 bases between the germline ends. The CDR3 is 15 amino acids. In germline, CDR1 is DFQATT, CDR2 SNEGSKA (reference sequence).

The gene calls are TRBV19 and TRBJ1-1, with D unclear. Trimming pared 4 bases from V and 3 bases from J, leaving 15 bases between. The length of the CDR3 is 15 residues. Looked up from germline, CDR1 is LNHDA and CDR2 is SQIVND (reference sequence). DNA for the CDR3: TGTGCCAGTAGTACTCTCGAAATCAGGTACACTGAAGCTTTCTTT. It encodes CASSTLEIRYTEAFF.

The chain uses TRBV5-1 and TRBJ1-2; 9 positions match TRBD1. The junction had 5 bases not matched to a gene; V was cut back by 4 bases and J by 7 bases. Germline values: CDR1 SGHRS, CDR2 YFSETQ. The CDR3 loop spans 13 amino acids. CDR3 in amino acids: CASSPGTGFGYTF. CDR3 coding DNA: TGCGCCAGCAGCCCCGGGACAGGGTTTGGCTACACCTTC.

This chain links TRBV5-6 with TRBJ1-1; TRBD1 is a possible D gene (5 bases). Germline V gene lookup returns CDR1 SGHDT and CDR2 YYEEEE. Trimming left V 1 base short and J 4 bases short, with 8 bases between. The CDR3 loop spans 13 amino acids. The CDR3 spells CASSLQGVTEAFF. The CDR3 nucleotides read TGTGCCAGCAGCTTGCAGGGCGTCACTGAAGCTTTCTTT.

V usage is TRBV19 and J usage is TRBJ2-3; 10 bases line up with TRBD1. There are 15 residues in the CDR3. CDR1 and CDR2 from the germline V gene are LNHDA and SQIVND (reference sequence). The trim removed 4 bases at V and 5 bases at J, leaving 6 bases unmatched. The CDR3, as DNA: TGTGCCAGTAGTACCAAGACAGGGGGCAGAGATACGCAGTATTTT. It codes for CASSTKTGGRDTQYF.

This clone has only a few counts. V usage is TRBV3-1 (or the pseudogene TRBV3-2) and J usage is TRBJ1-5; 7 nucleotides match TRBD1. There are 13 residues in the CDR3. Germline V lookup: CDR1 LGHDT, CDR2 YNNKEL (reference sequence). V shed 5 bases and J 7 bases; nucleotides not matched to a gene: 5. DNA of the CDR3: TGTGCCAGCAGCGACGTCAGGGGGCAGCCCCAGCATTTT. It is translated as CASSDVRGQPQHF.

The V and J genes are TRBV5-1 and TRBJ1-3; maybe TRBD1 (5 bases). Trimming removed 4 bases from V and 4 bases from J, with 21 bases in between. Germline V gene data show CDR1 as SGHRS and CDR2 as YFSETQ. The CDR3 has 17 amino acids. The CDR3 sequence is CASSLGHAGGYGNTIYF. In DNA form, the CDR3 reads TGCGCCAGCAGCCTAGGACACGCCGGGGGGTACGGAAACACCATATATTTT.

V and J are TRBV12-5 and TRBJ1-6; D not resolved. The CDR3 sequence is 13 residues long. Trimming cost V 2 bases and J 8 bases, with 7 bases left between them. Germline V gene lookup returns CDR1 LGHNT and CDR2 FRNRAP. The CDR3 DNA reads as TGTGCTAGTGGTTTGTGGCGGGATTCACCCCTCCACTTT. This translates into CASGLWRDSPLHF.

The CDR3, as DNA: TGCGCCAGCAGCTTGGGGGGCCCCACAGATACGCAGTATTTT. As protein: CASSLGGPTDTQYF. The J gene is TRBJ2-3, the V gene TRBV5-1, with D tentatively TRBD1 (5 bases). V was cut by 0 bases and J by 2 bases, with 7 bases left in between. Germline CDR1 and CDR2: SGHRS and YFSETQ. The CDR3 is made up of 14 amino acids.

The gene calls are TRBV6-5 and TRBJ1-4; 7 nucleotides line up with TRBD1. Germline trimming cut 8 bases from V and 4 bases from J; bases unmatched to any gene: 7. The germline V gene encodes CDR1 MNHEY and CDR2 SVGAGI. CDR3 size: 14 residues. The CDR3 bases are TGTGCCAGCCGCGGACAGGCCCGTAATGAAAAACTGTTTTTT. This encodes CASRGQARNEKLFF.